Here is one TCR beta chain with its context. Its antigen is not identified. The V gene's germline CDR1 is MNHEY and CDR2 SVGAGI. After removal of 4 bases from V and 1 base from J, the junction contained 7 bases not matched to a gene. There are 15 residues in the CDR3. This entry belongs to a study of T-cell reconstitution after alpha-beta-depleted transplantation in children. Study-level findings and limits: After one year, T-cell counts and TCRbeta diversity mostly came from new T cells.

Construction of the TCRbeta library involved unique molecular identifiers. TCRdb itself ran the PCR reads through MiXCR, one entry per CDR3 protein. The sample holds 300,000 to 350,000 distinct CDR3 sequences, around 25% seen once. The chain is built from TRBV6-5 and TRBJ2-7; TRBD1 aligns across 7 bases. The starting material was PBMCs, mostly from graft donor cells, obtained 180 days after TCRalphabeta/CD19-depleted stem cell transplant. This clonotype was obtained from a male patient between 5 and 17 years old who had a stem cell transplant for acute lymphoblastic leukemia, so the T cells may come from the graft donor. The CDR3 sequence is CASSFSRTGSYEQYF. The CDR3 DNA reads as TGTGCCAGCAGTTTCTCCCGGACAGGTTCCTACGAGCAGTACTTC.